Below, 27 T cell receptor beta chains from the same sample are listed, as sequenced in a study of neurological immune-mediated disorders. TCRdb recomputed calls from the 5' RACE reads with MiXCR, one row per CDR3 protein. The data contain tens of thousands of distinct CDR3 sequences, around 5.5% of them singletons. Source material: PBMCs. The receptor source for this set is a man younger than 35 with multiple sclerosis.

This clonotype appeared many times. This chain connects TRBV5-1 to TRBJ1-3; D remains unclear. This CDR3 contains 14 residues. Looked up from germline, CDR1 is SGHRS and CDR2 is YFSETQ. V was cut by 1 base and J by 4 bases, with 9 bases left in between. The DNA of the CDR3 is TGCGCCAGCAGCTTGCGAGGGTCCGGAAACACCATATATTTT. Translation gives CASSLRGSGNTIYF.

This clonotype appeared many times. The genes are TRBV29-1 and TRBJ1-1; D is possibly TRBD1 (6 bases). The CDR3 covers 16 residues. Germline lookup yields CDR1 SQVTM and CDR2 ANQGSEA. V lost 5 bases and J 3 bases, leaving 22 bases between the germline ends. In nucleotides, the CDR3 is TGCAGCGTTCGGAATCCCAGGGGCCTGGGGGACACTGAAGCTTTCTTT. Protein: CSVRNPRGLGDTEAFF.

The J gene is TRBJ1-2, the V gene TRBV20-1; D gene uncertain. The CDR3 consists of 13 residues. Germline values: CDR1 DFQATT, CDR2 SNEGSKA (reference sequence). With 6 bases removed from V and 4 bases from J, the gap between germline ends came to 15 bases. The CDR3 loop is CSASDNSSYGYTF. For the CDR3, the DNA is TGCAGTGCCTCGGATAACTCCTCCTATGGCTACACCTTC.

Note on this clonotype: Since a much larger clone is just one base distant, this may be a read error. The chain is built from TRBV3-1 and TRBJ1-1, with D tentatively TRBD1 (5 bases). Looked up from germline, CDR1 is LGHDT and CDR2 is YNNKEL (reference sequence). The V end was cut by 4 bases, the J end by 5 bases, with 14 bases between. The CDR3 is made up of 14 amino acids. The CDR3 loop reads CASSLSNGATEAFF. Written as DNA, the CDR3 is TGTGCCAGCAGCCTCAGTAATGGGGCGACTGAAGCTTTCTTT. The full variable domain, in which reference TRBV3-1 and TRBJ1-1 provide the parts outside the CDR3, is DTAVSQTPKYLVTQMGNDKSIKCEQNLGHDTMYWYKQDSKKFLKIMFSYNNKELIINETVPNRFSPKSPDKAHLNLHINSLELGDSAVYFCASSLSNGATEAFFGQGTRLTVV.

This clonotype was seen many times. J is TRBJ2-1 and V is TRBV5-1, with 12 bases fitting TRBD2. Germline trimming cut 6 bases from V and 7 bases from J; bases unmatched to any gene: 5. CDR1 SGHRS and CDR2 YFSETQ come from the germline V gene. The CDR3 sequence is 14 residues long. CDR3 region: CASNRLAGVNEQFF. As DNA, the CDR3 is TGCGCCAGCAACCGACTAGCGGGAGTGAATGAGCAGTTCTTC.

This clonotype was observed a handful of times. An end of the junction does not agree with germline; a read error may underlie this. This chain connects TRBV27 to TRBJ1-5; 8 bases are a match to TRBD1. The CDR3 runs to 15 residues. CDR1 and CDR2 from the germline V gene are MNHEY and SMNVEV (reference sequence). CDR3 sequence reads: CASSLTPGGNQPQNF. CDR3 DNA sequence: TGTGCCAGCAGTTTAACTCCAGGGGGCAATCAGCCCCAGAATTTT.

This clonotype showed up many times. The chain is built from TRBV4-3 and TRBJ2-7, with D unresolved. From germline, CDR1 is LGHNA and CDR2 YSLEER. The germline V and J ends were trimmed by 0 bases and 3 bases, with 9 bases remaining between them. CDR3 size: 14 residues. The CDR3, as DNA: TGCGCCAGCAGCCAAGATTTAGTGGACTACGAGCAGTACTTC. Encoded protein: CASSQDLVDYEQYF.

A note on this clonotype: The missing conserved phenylalanine or tryptophan at the end of this CDR3 makes a read error likely. The chain combines TRBV7-2 with TRBJ2-1; D possibly corresponds to TRBD1 (5 bases). The end of the DNA is better explained by TRBJ2-7, so the J call may be wrong. This CDR3 spans 12 amino acids. The germline V gene has CDR1 SGHTA and CDR2 FQGNSA. The CDR3 sequence is CASSLDQGEQYN. CDR3 DNA: TGTGCCAGCAGCTTAGACCAGGGTGAGCAGTACAAC.

The table lists this clonotype with many counts. CDR3 in amino acids: CASSRDGGALGEQFF. The CDR3 DNA is TGTGCCAGCAGCCGAGACGGGGGGGCCTTAGGTGAGCAGTTCTTC. The genes are TRBV3-1 and TRBJ2-1, with 8 bases aligning to TRBD2. Germline V gene data show CDR1 as LGHDT and CDR2 as YNNKEL (reference sequence). This CDR3 has 15 residues. The trim removed 4 bases at V and 9 bases at J, leaving 11 bases unmatched.

This clonotype was seen many times. The chain is built from TRBV5-5 and TRBJ2-7, with D maybe TRBD2 (5 bases). CDR3 size: 15 residues. The germline V gene has CDR1 SGHKS and CDR2 YYEKEE (reference sequence). V lost 1 base and J 0 bases, leaving 11 bases between the germline ends. CDR3 nucleotides: TGTGCCAGCAGCTTGTCCGGGGTTAGCTCCTACGAGCAGTACTTC. Translating gives CASSLSGVSSYEQYF.

Many counts were recorded for this clonotype. The gene calls are TRBV20-1 and TRBJ2-7; 8 bases match TRBD2. The CDR3 covers 13 residues. V lost 6 bases to trimming and J lost 5 bases; unmatched junction nucleotides: 9. CDR1 and CDR2 (germline): DFQATT, SNEGSKA (reference sequence). CDR3 region: CSAGREVQDEQYF. The DNA for the CDR3 is TGCAGTGCGGGGCGGGAGGTCCAAGACGAGCAGTACTTC.

This clonotype was counted between two and nine times. The rearrangement uses TRBV12-3 or TRBV12-4 and TRBJ2-7; 11 bases line up with TRBD1. After removal of 6 bases from V and 5 bases from J, the junction contained 6 bases not matched to a gene. The CDR3 length is 14 residues. In DNA, the CDR3 is TGTGCCAGCAGCCCAGGACAGGGGGCGGACGAGCAGTACTTC. This encodes CASSPGQGADEQYF.

This clonotype was observed many times. The J gene is TRBJ2-3, the V gene TRBV20-1, with TRBD2 identical over 11 bases. Germline CDR1 DFQATT, CDR2 SNEGSKA (reference sequence). The CDR3 extends over 16 amino acids. Unmatched junction bases numbered 10, after V lost 2 bases and J lost 6 bases. This chain's CDR3 is CSARPYLAGGYDTQYF. CDR3 in DNA: TGCAGTGCTAGACCCTATCTAGCGGGGGGTTACGATACGCAGTATTTT.

In this sample, this clonotype turned up many times. Mismatch with germline at one junction end may stem from a read error. This chain connects TRBV12-3 or TRBV12-4 to TRBJ1-5; a possible D gene is TRBD1 (5 bases). The CDR3 has 15 amino acids. The chain's CDR3 is CASSFSGEGNQPQNF. CDR3 bases: TGTGCCAGCAGTTTTTCGGGGGAGGGCAATCAGCCCCAGAATTTT.

Many counts were recorded for this clonotype. This chain joins TRBV5-5 and TRBJ2-7; D may be TRBD2 (6 bases). Trimming shortened V by 2 bases and J by 6 bases, and 21 bases separated the two germline ends. The germline V gene encodes CDR1 SGHKS and CDR2 YYEKEE (reference sequence). This CDR3 has 16 residues. The CDR3 nucleotides are TGTGCCAGCAGCTTCTTGGGACTCTTCCCCGGGGGCGAGCAGTACTTC. It translates to CASSFLGLFPGGEQYF.

This clonotype showed up many times. The chain links TRBV24-1 to TRBJ1-5; 8 positions agree with TRBD1. Unmatched junction bases numbered 7, after V lost 4 bases and J lost 9 bases. The CDR3 is 14 residues long. Germline CDR1 reads KGHDR; CDR2 reads SFDVKD. The chain's CDR3 is CATSDPDRVGPQHF. In nucleotides, the CDR3 is TGTGCCACCAGTGACCCGGACAGGGTAGGGCCCCAGCATTTT.

This clonotype came up many times. This CDR3 reads CANSGGRYNEQFF. The CDR3 DNA is TGTGCCAACTCAGGGGGGAGGTACAATGAGCAGTTCTTC. This chain links TRBV10-3 with TRBJ2-1, with D possibly TRBD1 on 7 matching bases. Germline lookup yields CDR1 ENHRY and CDR2 SYGVKD. Trimming left V 10 bases short and J 4 bases short, with 14 bases between. The CDR3 contains 13 residues.

The table lists this clonotype with many counts. The chain recombines TRBV20-1 with TRBJ1-4; 10 bases are shared with TRBD1. Germline CDR1 is DFQATT and CDR2 is SNEGSKA (reference sequence). This CDR3 is built from 15 residues. The V gene end was trimmed by 3 bases and the J gene end by 3 bases; junction bases not matched to a gene: 4. The CDR3 DNA is TGCAGTGCTAGTCGACAGGGGGCTTCTAATGAAAAACTGTTTTTT. It yields the protein CSASRQGASNEKLFF.

This clonotype was seen ten or more times. The rearrangement links TRBV27 to TRBJ1-2, with 9 bases aligning to TRBD1. The germline CDR1 and CDR2 sequences are MNHEY and SMNVEV (reference sequence). This CDR3 contains 16 residues. Trimming removed 3 bases from V and 8 bases from J; junction bases left unmatched: 13. CDR3 in amino acids: CASSFRDRVLSEGYTF. The CDR3 coding sequence is TGTGCCAGCAGTTTCCGGGACAGGGTACTCTCCGAGGGCTACACCTTC.

This clonotype was seen more than once but under ten times. This chain connects TRBV7-8 to TRBJ2-3; 13 nucleotides match TRBD2. This CDR3 is built from 13 residues. V shed 8 bases and J 5 bases; nucleotides not matched to a gene: 1. Germline V gene data show CDR1 as SGHVS and CDR2 as FQNEAQ. In DNA form, the CDR3 reads TGTGCCAGCGGACTAGCGGGGGTAGATACGCAGTATTTT. This codes for CASGLAGVDTQYF.

This clonotype was seen many times. V gene TRBV20-1 combines with J gene TRBJ2-2; a possible D gene is TRBD1 (6 bases). Germline V gives CDR1 DFQATT, CDR2 SNEGSKA (reference sequence). The CDR3 covers 14 residues. Deletions cut 2 bases from V and 6 bases from J, with 13 bases between. CDR3 in amino acids: CSARRQGLAGELFF. The CDR3 region has the DNA TGCAGTGCTAGAAGGCAGGGGTTGGCCGGGGAGCTGTTTTTT.

V gene TRBV4-3 combines with J gene TRBJ2-3; 8 bases line up with TRBD1. The V segment lost 3 bases and the J segment 1 base; nucleotides outside the gene matches: 9. The CDR3 sequence is 17 residues long. Germline V gene sequence: CDR1 LGHNA, CDR2 YSLEER. The CDR3 sequence: CASSQATGVYRTDTQYF. CDR3 nucleotides: TGCGCCAGCAGCCAGGCGACAGGGGTTTACCGCACAGATACGCAGTATTTT.

The table lists this clonotype with a few counts. Since a much larger clone is just one base distant, this may be a read error. This sequence joins TRBV9 and TRBJ2-7, with TRBD1 identical over 10 bases. The CDR3 runs to 11 residues. Germline loops: CDR1 SGDLS, CDR2 YYNGEE. This CDR3 is CASRATGGLSF. The CDR3 bases are TGTGCCAGCAGAGCGACAGGGGGCCTTTCCTTC.

A few counts support this clonotype. The genes are TRBV7-2 and TRBJ2-4; tentative D call: TRBD2 (5 bases). Trimming shortened V by 5 bases and J by 8 bases, and 13 bases separated the two germline ends. Germline values: CDR1 SGHTA, CDR2 FQGNSA. The CDR3 extends over 13 amino acids. The CDR3 DNA reads TGTGCCAGCAGCCTAGGAGGTTGGGACATTCAGTACTTC. This gives the protein CASSLGGWDIQYF.

The chain joins TRBV20-1 to TRBJ1-5; TRBD1 matches at 8 bases. Germline V lookup: CDR1 DFQATT, CDR2 SNEGSKA (reference sequence). Trimming removed 6 bases from V and 2 bases from J; junction bases left unmatched: 6. The CDR3 runs 14 residues. The CDR3 DNA sequence: TGCAGTGCCTCTTCGACAGGGGGCAATCAGCCCCAGCATTTT. Its protein product is CSASSTGGNQPQHF.

This clonotype was counted many times. CDR3 sequence (DNA): TGCAGTGCTAGAGGTCTTAGCGGGGGGGGCACAGATACGCAGTATTTT. Amino acids: CSARGLSGGGTDTQYF. The chain is built from TRBV20-1 and TRBJ2-3, with 11 nucleotides matching TRBD2. Germline V gene data show CDR1 as DFQATT and CDR2 as SNEGSKA (reference sequence). The V segment lost 1 base and the J segment 1 base; nucleotides outside the gene matches: 4. This CDR3 has 16 amino acids.

This sequence joins TRBV5-1 and TRBJ2-7, with a weak D call TRBD2 (5 bases). Germline V gives CDR1 SGHRS, CDR2 YFSETQ. Trimming stripped 0 bases from V and 7 bases from J, with 14 bases between. The CDR3 has 14 residues. CDR3 sequence reads: CASSLASTGEEQYF. For the CDR3, the DNA is TGCGCCAGCAGCTTGGCTAGCACCGGCGAAGAGCAGTACTTC.